The present T cell receptor (beta chain) was sequenced within a study of T cell repertoires in cytomegalovirus infection. TCRdb re-analysed the reads in MiXCR, keeping a single row per CDR3 protein. Of about 920,000 distinct CDR3 sequences in the sample, roughly 31% were seen once. The study, taken as a whole, reports: Of the TCR beta families, the public ones yielded a cumulative frequency that identified carriers of CMV plus the relevant HLA. CMV-specific TCR beta clonotypes restricted by HLA-C were the ones dominating the ex vivo response.

For this clonotype: Its antigen is still unknown.

This CDR3 region has 13 residues. V lost 2 bases, J lost 10 bases, and 12 bases lay in between. Germline CDR1 is MNHEY and CDR2 is SVGEGT. The TCR was taken from a human donor in good health (CMV status not recorded). Some clones in this sample may be carry-over from other donors' samples. The sample in question was cultured CD8+ T cells from PBMCs, obtained from culture after CMV antigen stimulation. The chain joins TRBV6-2 or TRBV6-3 to TRBJ2-1; D gene unclear. The CDR3 nucleotides are TGTGCCAGCAGTTACGCAGTCCCCCGGGAGCAGTTCTTC. It translates to CASSYAVPREQFF.